The 25 T cell receptor beta chains below come from one sample, sequenced in a study of a mutant IDH1 vaccine in newly diagnosed glioma. Time point: week 35, safety follow-up. The vaccine gave 300 ug of a 20-mer mutant IDH1 peptide subcutaneously per dose. TCRdb's copy holds only in-frame clones and misses some; the assay was immunoSEQ multiplex PCR. The sample carries under 35,000 clones, around three quarters recorded once. Antigens of these TCRs are unknown. The source material was PBMCs, sampled from a glioma patient whose treatment included an IDH1 peptide vaccine. These receptors were collected from a man between 45 and 60 years old with glioma.

This chain uses TRBV2 with TRBJ2-1; 9 nucleotides match TRBD1. The CDR3 extends over 14 amino acids. Germline V gene data show CDR1 as SNHLY and CDR2 as FYNNEI. Trimming removed 7 bases from V and 9 bases from J; junction bases left unmatched: 10. The CDR3 DNA reads as TGTGCCAGCACCCCCGGGACAGGGTCTGTTGAGCAGTTCTTC. Amino acid sequence: CASTPGTGSVEQFF.

This chain connects TRBV5-6 to TRBJ1-2; the D is unclear. V lost 4 bases and J lost 4, with 14 bases in between. The V gene's germline CDR1 is SGHDT and CDR2 YYEEEE. The CDR3 is 14 amino acids. Written as DNA, the CDR3 is TGTGCCAGCAGCCCCCCCGGGCTTGCCTATGGCTACACCTTC. It translates to CASSPPGLAYGYTF.

V and J are TRBV6-1 and TRBJ1-2; TRBD1 is a possible D gene (5 bases). V lost 1 base to trimming and J lost 6 bases, with 9 bases between them. Looked up from germline, CDR1 is MNHNS and CDR2 is SASEGT. The CDR3 is 13 residues long. This CDR3 reads CASSEGLGDGYTF. Written as DNA, the CDR3 is TGTGCCAGCAGTGAAGGACTGGGGGATGGCTACACCTTC.

This chain connects TRBV4-1 to TRBJ2-5; no clear D. The CDR3 totals 15 residues. Per germline, CDR1 MGHRA and CDR2 YSYEKL. The V end lost 1 base, the J end lost 5 bases, and 14 bases lay between the germline ends. CDR3 sequence: CASSQGVPPPETQYF. The CDR3 DNA is TGCGCCAGCAGCCAAGGGGTGCCGCCACCGGAGACCCAGTACTTC.

This clone was found once. This chain uses TRBV5-1 with TRBJ2-2, with D perhaps assigned TRBD1 or TRBD2 (5 bases each). Germline V lookup: CDR1 SGHRS, CDR2 YFSETQ. The V gene lost 4 bases and the J gene lost 3 bases, with 13 bases spanning the gap. The length of the CDR3 is 15 residues. The CDR3 sequence: CASSRLVGDTGELFF. Here the CDR3 DNA reads TGCGCCAGCAGCCGGCTTGTGGGGGACACCGGGGAGCTGTTTTTT.

This chain joins TRBV2 and TRBJ2-7; D is undetermined. With 5 bases removed from V and 5 bases from J, the gap between germline ends came to 19 bases. The CDR3 loop spans 15 amino acids. Germline assignment: CDR1 SNHLY and CDR2 FYNNEI. The CDR3 spells CASSRISSLGHEQYF. The DNA for the CDR3 is TGTGCCAGCAGTCGAATATCTAGTCTTGGGCACGAGCAGTACTTC.

The V and J genes are TRBV6-5 and TRBJ1-1; D not certain. CDR1 is MNHEY, CDR2 SVGAGI, per germline. V was shortened by 0 bases and J by 7 bases, with 9 bases between the two germline ends. This CDR3 contains 13 residues. The DNA for the CDR3 is TGTGCCAGCAGTTACTCGCCCAGAGATGAAGCTTTCTTT. Translated: CASSYSPRDEAFF.

The gene calls are TRBV29-1 and TRBJ2-3; maybe TRBD1 (6 bases). Germline V gene data show CDR1 as SQVTM and CDR2 as ANQGSEA. The CDR3 totals 15 residues. Trimming took off 1 base at V and 5 bases at J, with 16 bases between the two ends. CDR3 residues: CSVEGGQAEGDTQYF. In nucleotides, the CDR3 is TGCAGCGTTGAAGGGGGGCAGGCGGAAGGAGATACGCAGTATTTT.

The chain carries TRBV29-1 and TRBJ2-2; D might be TRBD1 or TRBD2, each matching 6 bases. The length of the CDR3 is 14 residues. V dropped 3 bases and J dropped 7 bases, with 15 bases sitting between them. Germline-derived CDR1 and CDR2 are SQVTM and ANQGSEA. The CDR3 loop is CSVDKGGTVGELFF. Written as DNA, the CDR3 is TGCAGCGTTGATAAGGGGGGCACGGTCGGGGAGCTGTTTTTT.

This sequence joins TRBV2 and TRBJ2-2; maybe TRBD1 (5 bases). Trimming shortened V by 6 bases and J by 1 base, and 9 bases separated the two germline ends. The germline gives CDR1 SNHLY, CDR2 FYNNEI. CDR3 size: 14 residues. Here the CDR3 DNA reads TGTGCCAGCAGAGGCACAGGGAACACCGGGGAGCTGTTTTTT. It specifies CASRGTGNTGELFF.

The V gene is TRBV6-6, the J gene TRBJ2-2, with D possibly being TRBD1 (6 bases). Germline lookup yields CDR1 MNHNY and CDR2 SVGAGI (reference sequence). Trimming removed 5 bases at V and 0 bases at J, with 10 bases between. The CDR3 sequence is 15 residues long. The CDR3 nucleotides are TGTGCCAGCAGTCCGGGACACTCGAACACCGGGGAGCTGTTTTTT. Translation: CASSPGHSNTGELFF.

J is TRBJ2-2 and V is TRBV2, with D perhaps TRBD2 (5 bases). Deletions cut 4 bases from V and 6 bases from J, with 12 bases between. Per the germline V gene, CDR1 is SNHLY and CDR2 is FYNNEI. This CDR3 comprises 14 residues. Here the CDR3 DNA reads TGTGCCAGCAGTGGAGGGCAGGTAGCCGGGGAGCTGTTTTTT. As protein: CASSGGQVAGELFF.

The V call is TRBV6-1, the J call TRBJ2-5; 13 bases align to TRBD2. Gene TRBJ2-7 matches the end of the DNA better, so the J call may be wrong. The CDR3 is 15 amino acids. Germline V lookup: CDR1 MNHNS, CDR2 SASEGT. The CDR3 DNA reads TGTGCCAGCAGTGAAGGGACTAGCGGGGGTTACGAGCAGTACTTC. This sequence encodes CASSEGTSGGYEQYF.

This clone was recorded only once. The CDR3: CASTPVNTGELFF. The CDR3 DNA is TGTGCCAGCACCCCGGTAAACACCGGGGAGCTGTTTTTT. The chain uses TRBV2 and TRBJ2-2; the D is unclear. The V gene's germline CDR1 is SNHLY and CDR2 FYNNEI. V was pared by 7 bases and J by 2 bases, with 8 bases between. This CDR3 spans 13 amino acids.

V usage is TRBV5-6 and J usage is TRBJ2-1, with D tentatively TRBD1 or TRBD2 (6 bases each). Trimming shortened V by 4 bases and J by 5 bases, and 13 bases separated the two germline ends. This CDR3 comprises 14 residues. Germline V gene lookup returns CDR1 SGHDT and CDR2 YYEEEE. The chain's CDR3 is CASSPRGTHNEQFF. In nucleotides, the CDR3 is TGTGCCAGCAGCCCGAGGGGGACTCACAATGAGCAGTTCTTC.

This chain uses TRBV5-3 with TRBJ1-4, with D tentatively TRBD1 (5 bases). TRBV5-3 qualifies as an ORF whose function is uncertain. This CDR3 comprises 13 residues. Between the trimmed V and J ends, which lost 5 bases and 8 bases, there was a span of 13 bases. The DNA of the CDR3 is TGTGCCAGAAGGGCAGGGCCGCGGGAAAAACTGTTTTTT. Its protein product is CARRAGPREKLFF.

This clone was observed a handful of times. V usage is TRBV19 and J usage is TRBJ1-2; D not resolved. Trimming shortened V by 3 bases and J by 4 bases, and 9 bases separated the two germline ends. Germline assignment: CDR1 LNHDA and CDR2 SQIVND (reference sequence). This CDR3 is 13 amino acids long. CDR3 sequence reads: CASSMGRIYGYTF. The CDR3 region has the DNA TGTGCCAGTAGTATGGGCAGAATCTATGGCTACACCTTC.

Only one count was recorded for this clone. The chain couples TRBV19 to TRBJ2-1, with D possibly called TRBD1 or TRBD2 (5 bases each). V was shortened by 3 bases and J by 5 bases, with 17 bases between the two germline ends. The CDR3 is made up of 16 amino acids. The germline gives CDR1 LNHDA, CDR2 SQIVND (reference sequence). CDR3 sequence (DNA): TGTGCCAGTAGTATCGGGACCCGCGTTTTACACAATGAGCAGTTCTTC. Translating gives CASSIGTRVLHNEQFF.

The chain combines TRBV6-5 with TRBJ1-1; possibly TRBD1 for D (6 bases). The CDR3 contains 12 residues. The germline V gene encodes CDR1 MNHEY and CDR2 SVGAGI. Trimming took 2 bases from V and 8 from J, leaving 9 bases between them. CDR3 DNA: TGTGCCAGCAGTTACGAGGGGGTCGAAGCTTTCTTT. Translation gives CASSYEGVEAFF.

The gene calls are TRBV7-9 and TRBJ2-5; D gene uncertain. The V gene lost 3 bases and the J gene lost 5 bases, with 10 bases spanning the gap. CDR1 and CDR2 (germline): SEHNR, FQNEAQ (reference sequence). The CDR3 has 13 residues. The DNA of the CDR3 is TGTGCCAGCAGCTTGGCGAGACTTGAGACCCAGTACTTC. Translated, it gives CASSLARLETQYF.

The CDR3 is CASSGGGSSYEQYF. The CDR3 DNA follows: TGTGCCAGCAGTGGGGGGGGGAGCTCCTACGAGCAGTACTTC. The V and J genes are TRBV28 and TRBJ2-7, with 7 bases matching TRBD2. CDR3 size: 14 residues. The J segment lost 0 bases and the V segment lost 5 bases, leaving 4 bases of the junction unmatched. From germline, CDR1 is MDHEN and CDR2 SYDVKM.

The chain is built from TRBV18 and TRBJ2-3, with 10 nucleotides matching TRBD2. J gave up 2 bases and V 5 bases, and 7 bases lay outside the gene matches. The CDR3 is 16 residues long. Germline V CDR1 and CDR2: KGHSH, LQKENI. CDR3 sequence reads: CASSSRLAGDTDTQYF. The CDR3 nucleotides read TGTGCCAGCTCATCACGACTAGCGGGCGACACAGATACGCAGTATTTT.

Comment on this clone: The sample has other DNA sequences that encode this CDR3 too. The rearrangement joins TRBV5-1 to TRBJ1-5; D may be TRBD1 (5 bases). Trimming removed 4 bases from V and 4 bases from J, with 12 bases in between. In germline, CDR1 is SGHRS, CDR2 YFSETQ. The CDR3 is 14 residues long. The CDR3 DNA is TGCGCCAGCAGCCCAGACAGCTTGAATCAGCCCCAGCATTTT. Its protein is CASSPDSLNQPQHF.

The genes are TRBV5-1 and TRBJ2-1, with 8 nucleotides matching TRBD1. This CDR3 is built from 13 residues. J was trimmed by 5 bases and V by 7 bases; bases with no gene match: 5. Germline CDR1 SGHRS, CDR2 YFSETQ. The CDR3 protein is CASRTGMNNEQFF. DNA of the CDR3: TGCGCCAGCCGGACAGGGATGAACAATGAGCAGTTCTTC. The whole variable domain, filled in from reference TRBV5-1 and TRBJ2-1, reads KAGVTQTPRYLIKTRGQQVTLSCSPISGHRSVSWYQQTPGQGLQFLFEYFSETQRNKGNFPGRFSGRQFSNSRSEMNVSTLELGDSALYLCASRTGMNNEQFFGPGTRLTVL.

V and J are TRBV6-1 and TRBJ1-4; D not resolved. V lost 2 bases and J lost 12, with 13 bases in between. The CDR3 is 13 residues long. Germline CDR1 reads MNHNS; CDR2 reads SASEGT. The CDR3, as DNA: TGTGCCAGCAGTGAACAGCTGGAGGCCGAACTGTTTTTT. Amino acids: CASSEQLEAELFF.